These 13 T cell receptor beta chains originate from one sample sequenced in a study of response to subunit inactivated influenza vaccine. TCRdb reprocessed the RT-PCR reads with MiXCR, giving one entry per CDR3 protein. The data show 800,000 to 1,000,000 distinct CDR3 sequences, 20% to 25% seen once. The material was PBMCs from blood, obtained around 5 days after vaccination. Every receptor here comes from a man aged 50-60 years who received an inactivated influenza vaccine.

This clonotype has just a few counts. The V and J genes are TRBV10-1 and TRBJ1-1; no reliable D call. CDR1 and CDR2 from the germline V gene are WNHNN and SYGVQD (reference sequence). The ends were cut back, 6 bases at V and 8 bases at J, with 10 bases in the middle. This CDR3 is 11 amino acids long. The DNA for the CDR3 is TGCGCCAGCAGAGACACAGAAGAAGCTTTCTTT. It yields the protein CASRDTEEAFF.

CDR3 protein: CASSRVPAYIFTEAFF. The CDR3 DNA reads TGTGCCAGCAGCCGGGTACCCGCATATATTTTCACTGAAGCTTTCTTT. The chain joins TRBV7-8 to TRBJ1-1; D is unresolved. The V gene lost 5 bases and the J gene lost 4 bases, with 20 bases spanning the gap. Germline-derived CDR1 and CDR2 are SGHVS and FQNEAQ. There are 16 residues in the CDR3.

Worth noting for this clonotype: A much bigger clone sits one base away, suggesting this may be a read error. The chain combines TRBV3-1 with TRBJ1-3, with D uncertain. The CDR3 loop spans 13 amino acids. Trimming removed 4 bases from V and 3 bases from J, with 7 bases in between. CDR1 and CDR2 (germline): LGHDT, YNNKEL (reference sequence). Here the CDR3 DNA reads TGTGCCAGCAGCCCCGCGGGTGGAAACACCATATATTTT. It specifies CASSPAGGNTIYF.

The gene calls are TRBV20-1 and TRBJ2-3, with 7 positions matching TRBD2. CDR3 length equals 14 residues. Germline V lookup: CDR1 DFQATT, CDR2 SNEGSKA (reference sequence). J gave up 1 base and V 6 bases, and 7 bases lay outside the gene matches. The DNA of the CDR3 is TGCAGTGCCGCGCCAGCGGGGCGCACAGATACGCAGTATTTT. Translation gives CSAAPAGRTDTQYF.

This clonotype was recorded at least ten times. The CDR3 is CASSLETGHVEAFF. The CDR3 DNA follows: TGTGCCAGCAGCTTAGAGACAGGACATGTTGAAGCTTTCTTT. V gene TRBV7-9 combines with J gene TRBJ1-1; possibly TRBD1 for D (6 bases). Trimming stripped 1 base from V and 7 bases from J, with 13 bases between. CDR1 and CDR2 from the germline V gene are SEHNR and FQNEAQ (reference sequence). The CDR3 has 14 residues.

The V gene is TRBV5-1, the J gene TRBJ2-7; TRBD1 agrees at 8 bases. This CDR3 comprises 14 residues. Per germline, CDR1 SGHRS and CDR2 YFSETQ. V dropped 0 bases and J dropped 6; count of bases not matched to a gene: 5. Here the CDR3 DNA reads TGCGCCAGCAGCTTGGTGGCAGGGGGCTTCGAGCAGTACTTC. It yields the protein CASSLVAGGFEQYF.

V usage is TRBV5-5 and J usage is TRBJ2-2; D ambiguous. CDR1 is SGHKS and CDR2 is YYEKEE in the germline V gene (reference sequence). This CDR3 spans 14 amino acids. Trimming took 4 bases from V and 6 from J, leaving 13 bases between them. The CDR3 DNA reads TGTGCCAGCAGCGGCCGCCAGTTGTCCGGGGAGCTGTTTTTT. Its protein is CASSGRQLSGELFF.

The chain links TRBV7-9 to TRBJ2-5; 11 bases match TRBD2. Germline V gene lookup returns CDR1 SEHNR and CDR2 FQNEAQ (reference sequence). After removal of 5 bases from V and 5 bases from J, the junction contained 7 bases not matched to a gene. The CDR3 runs to 15 residues. CDR3: CASSTRLAGNETQYF. For the CDR3, the DNA is TGTGCCAGCAGCACCCGACTAGCGGGAAATGAGACCCAGTACTTC. The complete variable domain, with remaining parts taken from reference TRBV7-9 and TRBJ2-5, reads DTGVSQNPRHKITKRGQNVTFRCDPISEHNRLYWYRQTLGQGPEFLTYFQNEAQLEKSRLLSDRFSAERPKGSFSTLEIQRTEQGDSAMYLCASSTRLAGNETQYFGPGTRLLVL.

This chain connects TRBV4-2 to TRBJ2-7, with TRBD2 matching 10 bases. J lost 2 bases, V lost 6 bases, and 4 bases had no gene match. The CDR3 extends over 14 amino acids. Germline lookup yields CDR1 LGHNA and CDR2 YNFKEQ. The CDR3 region has the DNA TGTGCCAGCAGGCAGCGGGGGGGAACCTACGAGCAGTACTTC. It codes for CASRQRGGTYEQYF.

The genes are TRBV6-1 and TRBJ2-1; possible D gene TRBD2, 5 bases. Trimming took 6 bases from V and 10 from J, leaving 16 bases between them. Germline CDR1 and CDR2: MNHNS and SASEGT. This CDR3 spans 13 amino acids. The CDR3 DNA reads as TGTGCCAGCAGGGGAGCCGCCAGAGAGGAGCAGTTCTTC. Protein: CASRGAAREEQFF.

This chain joins TRBV4-1 and TRBJ2-7; 10 bases align to TRBD1. CDR1 is MGHRA and CDR2 is YSYEKL in the germline V gene. The V segment lost 2 bases and the J segment 3 bases; nucleotides outside the gene matches: 7. This CDR3 region has 16 residues. The CDR3 nucleotides are TGCGCCAGCAGCCAAAGACGAAGGACAGGGGGCTACGAGCAGTACTTC. Translation: CASSQRRRTGGYEQYF.

In its sample, this clonotype was seen once. The chain joins TRBV20-1 to TRBJ2-5; D may correspond to TRBD1 or TRBD2 (5 bases each). The germline V gene encodes CDR1 DFQATT and CDR2 SNEGSKA (reference sequence). The CDR3 consists of 14 residues. Trimming removed 2 bases from V and 4 bases from J, with 14 bases in between. The DNA of the CDR3 is TGCAGTGCTAGAATTGGGCAGGGACGAGAGACCCAGTACTTC. It specifies CSARIGQGRETQYF.

In its sample, this clonotype was seen a few times. V is TRBV9 and J is TRBJ2-1; D gene uncertain. Trimming removed 3 bases from V and 1 base from J, with 8 bases in between. The CDR3 consists of 14 residues. The germline V gene encodes CDR1 SGDLS and CDR2 YYNGEE. As DNA, the CDR3 is TGTGCCAGCAGCGCCGGTACGTCCTACAATGAGCAGTTCTTC. Translation: CASSAGTSYNEQFF.